These 12 T cell receptor beta chains were all obtained from the same sample, sequenced in a study of control samples from healthy donors and cancer patients. Libraries were prepared by immunoSEQ multiplex PCR; TCRdb keeps only in-frame clonotypes and omits some of them. The table shows 90,000 to 150,000 clones, with about 91% occurring only once. The source material was blood. The receptor source for this set is a man aged 35 to 55 in good health.

The chain couples TRBV3-1 (or the pseudogene TRBV3-2) to TRBJ1-4, with D uncertain. Germline values: CDR1 LGHDT, CDR2 YNNKEL (reference sequence). V lost 5 bases, J lost 3 bases, and 10 bases lay in between. There are 14 residues in the CDR3. CDR3 region: CASSWAAANEKLFF. CDR3 DNA sequence: TGTGCCAGCAGCTGGGCAGCCGCTAATGAAAAACTGTTTTTT.

The chain is built from TRBV14 and TRBJ1-5, with D perhaps matching TRBD1 (5 bases). The CDR3 runs to 17 residues. Germline assignment: CDR1 SGHDN and CDR2 FVKESK. The CDR3, as DNA: TGTCCACCTCAAAAGTCCAGGGTAGGTGTTGGCAATCAGCCCCAGCATTTT. Translation: CPPQKSRVGVGNQPQHF. Filled out from reference TRBV14 and TRBJ1-5, the complete variable domain reads EAGVTQFPSHSVIEKGQTVTLRCDPISGHDNLYWYRRVMGKEIKFLLHFVKESKQDESGMPNNRFLAERTGGTYSTLKVQPAELEDSGVYFCPPQKSRVGVGNQPQHFGDGTRLSIL.

This sequence joins TRBV2 and TRBJ1-2, with 10 bases fitting TRBD1. The germline V gene has CDR1 SNHLY and CDR2 FYNNEI. V was clipped by 7 bases and J by 8 bases; unmatched bases: 13. The CDR3 consists of 15 residues. CDR3 amino acids: CASIWRPTGGGGYTF. The CDR3 DNA follows: TGTGCCAGCATCTGGCGCCCGACAGGGGGCGGCGGCTACACCTTC.

CDR3 nucleotide sequence: TGTGCCACCAGTGAGCCAGGGCAGGATGAGCAGTTCTTC. Translation: CATSEPGQDEQFF. The rearrangement links TRBV24-1 to TRBJ2-1; D possibly corresponds to TRBD1 (5 bases). There are 13 residues in the CDR3. Trimming pared 4 bases from V and 8 bases from J, leaving 11 bases between. Looked up from germline, CDR1 is KGHDR and CDR2 is SFDVKD.

The gene calls are TRBV19 and TRBJ1-5; D possibly corresponds to TRBD1 (6 bases). Germline CDR1 and CDR2: LNHDA and SQIVND (reference sequence). V was trimmed by 6 bases and J by 2 bases, leaving 14 bases between them. The CDR3 totals 15 residues. CDR3 sequence: CASRTDSRGNQPQHF. The CDR3 DNA follows: TGTGCCAGTAGAACGGACAGCCGGGGCAATCAGCCCCAGCATTTT.

The gene calls are TRBV30 and TRBJ2-2, with D perhaps matching TRBD1 (6 bases). Germline assignment: CDR1 GTSNPN and CDR2 SVGIG (reference sequence). V was trimmed by 2 bases and J by 6 bases, leaving 16 bases between them. CDR3 size: 15 residues. The CDR3 DNA sequence: TGTGCCTGGAGTCTAAAAGGGGCAGGGGCCGGGGAGCTGTTTTTT. Encoded protein: CAWSLKGAGAGELFF.

The V gene is TRBV5-8, the J gene TRBJ1-5; no clear D gene. Germline assignment: CDR1 SGHTS and CDR2 YDEGEE. This CDR3 has 12 amino acids. Deletions cut 6 bases from V and 8 bases from J, with 12 bases between. CDR3 residues: CASTDTQKPQHF. The DNA for the CDR3 is TGTGCCAGCACCGACACGCAGAAGCCCCAGCATTTT.

The rearrangement links TRBV12-3 or TRBV12-4 to TRBJ1-2; D not certain. V was pared by 1 base and J by 7 bases, with 10 bases between. The CDR3 is 13 residues long. CDR3 nucleotides: TGTGCCAGCAGTTTAGAGGCAGGTGTTGGCTACACCTTC. This codes for CASSLEAGVGYTF.

The sample holds a few counts of this clone. A single base separates this from a much larger clone, so it may be a read error. The same CDR3 also results from other DNA sequences found in this sample. This chain connects TRBV6-5 to TRBJ2-1; D is ambiguous. The V end lost 1 base, the J end lost 6 bases, and 4 bases lay between the germline ends. Germline CDR1 is MNHEY and CDR2 is SVGAGI. This CDR3 has 12 residues. This chain's CDR3 is CASSYLGNEQFF. The CDR3 DNA is TGTGCCAGCAGTTACTTGGGCAATGAGCAGTTCTTC.

V and J are TRBV5-1 and TRBJ2-2; D unresolved. CDR1 SGHRS and CDR2 YFSETQ come from the germline V gene. Trimming took 0 bases from V and 0 from J, leaving 12 bases between them. The CDR3 is made up of 17 amino acids. The CDR3 loop reads CASSLGFGLTNTGELFF. The CDR3 DNA reads TGCGCCAGCAGCTTGGGGTTTGGCCTTACGAACACCGGGGAGCTGTTTTTT.

The chain links TRBV5-1 to TRBJ2-1, with 8 bases identical to TRBD2. With V trimmed by 1 base and J by 3 bases, 9 bases remained unmatched. The germline V gene has CDR1 SGHRS and CDR2 YFSETQ. CDR3 length equals 17 residues. CDR3 loop: CASSLYTQAGGYNEQFF. The CDR3 DNA sequence: TGCGCCAGCAGCTTGTACACCCAGGCGGGGGGCTACAATGAGCAGTTCTTC.

The sample holds one count of this clone. CDR3 amino acids: CASSPRTGWNTEAFF. DNA of the CDR3: TGTGCCAGCAGCCCCCGGACAGGGTGGAACACTGAAGCTTTCTTT. This sequence joins TRBV7-8 and TRBJ1-1; TRBD1 matches 8 bases. The germline V gene encodes CDR1 SGHVS and CDR2 FQNEAQ. This CDR3 contains 15 residues. V shed 5 bases, J shed 1 base, and the junction held 6 bases outside the gene matches.